Reported below is one TCR beta chain. What antigen it recognizes has not been identified. No base-level quality is on record; no much larger clone is a single base apart. The data originate from a study of T cell repertoires in aging, cancer and after chemotherapy (dated by TCRdb to between 2018 and 2021). About the investigation overall: Donors spanned six age groups from 30 or younger to 70 or older, with at least three individuals per group. The study profiled peripheral blood TCR beta repertoires from healthy donors and cancer patients to examine immunoaging and T cell reconstitution after chemotherapy. In the solid tumor group, the paired samples taken before and after chemotherapy came from patients with brain tumors (glioblastoma) who were receiving therapy based on temozolomide. Alongside around 97 healthy donors serving as a reference group, the cohort included 200 to 250 cancer patients, of whom about 94 had hematological cancers and around 120 had solid cancers. The full dataset contained several million TCR reads. The investigation overall reported the following: Compared with age-matched healthy donors, untreated patients with either hematological or solid cancers had significantly lower TCR diversity in the blood along with higher clonality. In both cancer cohorts, the median generation probability rose over the chemotherapy interval, which suggests that the repertoire was reconstituted through rebound thymic output. Declining TCR diversity with age in healthy donors was mainly explained by loss of richness; in cancer patients, loss of evenness also contributed. The authors noted that the repertoire data do not allow conclusions about immunological memory after chemotherapy.

Trimming takes 2 bases off V and 2 bases off J; junction bases not matched to a gene: 4. The CDR3 contains 16 residues, cysteine and phenylalanine counted. The entry retains the CDR3 DNA only, 48 bases that are in frame from base 1. The germline V gene (reference sequence) specifies DFQATT as CDR1 and SNEGSKA as CDR2. Using a mixed TRB-A/B primer pool, multiplex touch-down PCR amplified rearranged TRB sequences covering the V, D and J segments. Illumina adapters and sample indices were attached to the amplicons in two consecutive PCR reactions using Phusion HS II polymerase. After gel purification with the NucleoSpin Gel and PCR Clean-up kit, the amplicons were checked using Qubit and an Agilent 2100 Bioanalyzer. Sequencing of libraries was carried out on an Illumina MiSeq in 600-cycle, single-indexed, paired-end runs. The study's processing was this. MiXCR versions 2.12 and 3.0.5 were used to process the TRB sequences. A clone was defined as each unique CDR3 nucleotide sequence, and only productive sequences supported by at least two reads were kept. Repertoire metrics included Shannon diversity, evenness, clonality (one minus evenness), and alpha-parameterized diversity profiles from alpha 0 to 5. The IGoR algorithm was used to calculate generation probabilities for clones in the paired samples taken before and after chemotherapy. Through fastp at Q25 and MiXCR, TCRdb rebuilt clones from the public reads, retaining in-frame beta chains. Each CDR3 protein gets just one entry, which takes the most common genes and DNA from the rows behind it. These V and J calls rely on TCRdb rather than the paper's analysis. Across this sample there are approximately 2,000 distinct CDR3 sequences, with approximately 28% seen only once. The ten top clones hold around 8.5% of the sample.

Genomic DNA extracted from peripheral blood, rather than sorted cells or RNA, was used as the source for amplification of TCR beta rearrangements. The specimen sequenced was blood. The receptor's source is a human donor with a solid tumor. The V gene is TRBV20-1 and the J gene is TRBJ2-3; the junction holds 13 bases that match TRBD2. The CDR3 region has the sequence CSARNGLAGDTDTQYF. The DNA reads as follows: TGCAGTGCTAGAAACGGACTAGCGGGAGACACAGATACGCAGTATTTT.